The 8 T cell receptor beta chains reported below all come from one sample, sequenced in a study of HIV-infected patients and healthy controls. All unsorted peripheral T cells were captured because whole blood was used without fractionation. Alpha and beta constant-region primers primed reverse transcription of around 500 ng RNA. Each of the alpha and beta chains got its own library through chain-specific third strand synthesis with indices. MiXCR was run by TCRdb on the 5' RACE reads, yielding one entry per CDR3 protein. The profile covers 17,000 or so distinct CDR3 sequences, with around 5.5% appearing a single time and under 2.5% taken by the ten largest. What was sequenced was blood. The receptors were gathered from an adult in good health.

There are many counts of this clonotype. The rearrangement uses TRBV7-2 and TRBJ2-3, with TRBD2 identical over 7 bases. Trimming removed 2 bases from V and 2 bases from J; junction bases left unmatched: 7. The germline V gene encodes CDR1 SGHTA and CDR2 FQGNSA. This CDR3 contains 16 residues. CDR3 DNA sequence: TGTGCCAGCAGCTTATGGGCAGCGGGGTCCACAGATACGCAGTATTTT. It specifies CASSLWAAGSTDTQYF.

This clonotype was counted only a few times. The rearrangement links TRBV18 to TRBJ2-1; 9 nucleotides match TRBD2. CDR3 length: 15 residues. The trim removed 5 bases at V and 4 bases at J, leaving 6 bases unmatched. CDR1 is KGHSH and CDR2 is LQKENI in the germline V gene. The CDR3 reads CASSVPSGAYNEQFF. The DNA for the CDR3 is TGTGCCAGCTCAGTCCCTAGCGGGGCATACAATGAGCAGTTCTTC.

Ten or more counts support this clonotype. The genes are TRBV3-1 and TRBJ1-1; D is perhaps TRBD1 (5 bases). CDR1 and CDR2 (germline): LGHDT, YNNKEL (reference sequence). The V end was cut by 5 bases, the J end by 3 bases, with 13 bases between. This CDR3 region has 14 residues. The CDR3 nucleotides read TGTGCCAGCAGCGGCCAGGGTGATCACACTGAAGCTTTCTTT. Its protein is CASSGQGDHTEAFF.

This clonotype was found many times. V is TRBV5-1 and J is TRBJ2-1; either TRBD1 or TRBD2 may supply D (7 bases each). V was clipped by 9 bases and J by 9 bases, with 16 bases between them. The CDR3 consists of 12 residues. Germline CDR1 is SGHRS and CDR2 is YFSETQ. The CDR3 loop reads CATSQGRGEQFF. In DNA, the CDR3 is TGCGCCACCTCACAGGGGAGGGGTGAGCAGTTCTTC. Variable domain in full (rest from reference TRBV5-1 and TRBJ2-1): KAGVTQTPRYLIKTRGQQVTLSCSPISGHRSVSWYQQTPGQGLQFLFEYFSETQRNKGNFPGRFSGRQFSNSRSEMNVSTLELGDSALYLCATSQGRGEQFFGPGTRLTVL.

In its sample, this clonotype was seen many times. The DNA for the CDR3 is TGTGCCAGCCGAGGCCTAGGACAGGGCATTTCCTACGAGCAGTACTTC. Residues: CASRGLGQGISYEQYF. The chain recombines TRBV6-2 or TRBV6-3 with TRBJ2-7; 8 bases are a match to TRBD1. The CDR3 is 16 amino acids. Trimming at V came to 8 bases and at J to 1 base, leaving 13 bases not matched to a gene. Per the germline V gene, CDR1 is MNHEY and CDR2 is SVGEGT.

V is TRBV29-1 and J is TRBJ1-2; D possibly corresponds to TRBD1 (5 bases). The CDR3 covers 15 residues. V was pared by 0 bases and J by 0 bases, with 11 bases between. CDR1 is SQVTM and CDR2 is ANQGSEA in the germline V gene. The CDR3 nucleotides read TGCAGCGTTGAAGAGTATCCAGGGTCTAACTATGGCTACACCTTC. Translated: CSVEEYPGSNYGYTF.

This clonotype was seen only a few times. The chain has TRBV2 and TRBJ1-1, with 9 bases identical to TRBD1. The CDR3 contains 13 residues. V trimming: 6 bases; J trimming: 3 bases; junction bases outside the gene matches: 2. CDR1 SNHLY and CDR2 FYNNEI come from the germline V gene. In DNA form, the CDR3 reads TGTGCCAGCAGGGACAGGGGATACACTGAAGCTTTCTTT. The encoded protein is CASRDRGYTEAFF.

This clonotype was observed at least ten times. V usage is TRBV20-1 and J usage is TRBJ2-7; perhaps TRBD1 as D (5 bases). The CDR3 runs 14 residues. The V end was cut by 5 bases, the J end by 2 bases, with 16 bases between. Germline lookup yields CDR1 DFQATT and CDR2 SNEGSKA (reference sequence). CDR3 sequence reads: CSAGAGNVAYEQYF. The DNA for the CDR3 is TGCAGTGCTGGGGCTGGAAACGTGGCCTACGAGCAGTACTTC.